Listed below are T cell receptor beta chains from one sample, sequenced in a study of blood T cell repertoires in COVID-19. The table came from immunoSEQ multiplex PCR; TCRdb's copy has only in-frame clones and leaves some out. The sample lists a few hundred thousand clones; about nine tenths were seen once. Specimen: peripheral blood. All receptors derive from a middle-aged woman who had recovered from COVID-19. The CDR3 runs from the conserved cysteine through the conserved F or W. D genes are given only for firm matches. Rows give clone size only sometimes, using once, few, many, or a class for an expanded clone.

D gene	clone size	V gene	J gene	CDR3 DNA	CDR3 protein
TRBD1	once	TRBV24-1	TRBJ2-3	TGTGCCACCAGTGATCCCGGGACAGATCGCACAGATACGCAGTATTTT	CATSDPGTDRTDTQYF
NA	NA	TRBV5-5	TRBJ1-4	TGTGCCAGCAGCTTTTGGGGAGTTAATGAAAAACTGTTTTTT	CASSFWGVNEKLFF
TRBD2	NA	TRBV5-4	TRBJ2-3	TGTGCCAGCAGCCGTGACCTAGCGGGTACTCACCCCTGGTCCACAGATACGCAGTATTTT	CASSRDLAGTHPWSTDTQYF
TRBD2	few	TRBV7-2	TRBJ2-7	TGTGCCAGCAGCTTGGGAGGACTAGTTACGTACGAGCAGTACTTC	CASSLGGLVTYEQYF
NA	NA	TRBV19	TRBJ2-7	TGTGCCAGTAGTAGCATGTCCCAGGGCTACGAGCAGTACTTC	CASSSMSQGYEQYF
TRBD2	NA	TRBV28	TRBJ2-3	TGTGCCAGCAGTCCGACTAGCGGGAGGGGCACAGATACGCAGTATTTT	CASSPTSGRGTDTQYF
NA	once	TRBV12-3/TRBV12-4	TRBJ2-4	TGTGCCAGCAGTTCCGGCATTCAGTACTTC	CASSSGIQYF
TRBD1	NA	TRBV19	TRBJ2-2	TGTGCCAGTACGGACAGGGGGCTCACCGGGGAGCTGTTTTTT	CASTDRGLTGELFF
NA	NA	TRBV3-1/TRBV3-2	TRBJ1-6	TGTGCCAGCAGCCAAGATCCTTGGGGGCCTAATTCACCCCTCCACTTT	CASSQDPWGPNSPLHF
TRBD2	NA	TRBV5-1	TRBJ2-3	TGCGCCAGCAGCTTGGTAACTAGCGGGAAAACAGATACGCAGTATTTT	CASSLVTSGKTDTQYF
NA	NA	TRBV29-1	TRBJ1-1	TGCAGCGTTGCCCCAACAGGAAACACTGAAGCTTTCTTT	CSVAPTGNTEAFF
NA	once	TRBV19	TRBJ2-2	TGTGCCAGTAGTATTAGGAGCGGAGGGAACACCGGGGAGCTGTTTTTT	CASSIRSGGNTGELFF
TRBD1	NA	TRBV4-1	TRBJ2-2	TGCGCCAGCAGCCAAGGACAGGGAACTGAAGCCGGGGAGCTGTTTTTT	CASSQGQGTEAGELFF
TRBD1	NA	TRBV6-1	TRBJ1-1	TGTGCCAGCAGTGAATCGGAGGGGGCTCGCACGGGAGCTTTCTTT	CASSESEGARTGAFF
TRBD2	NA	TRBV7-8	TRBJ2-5	TGTGCCAGCAGCTTAAATTTGCTAGCGGTATACCAAGAGACCCAGTACTTC	CASSLNLLAVYQETQYF
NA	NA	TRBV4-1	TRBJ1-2	TGCGCCAGCAGCCCCTGGGAGGGGAGCATGGCTGGCTATGGCTACACCTTC	CASSPWEGSMAGYGYTF
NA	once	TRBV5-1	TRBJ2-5	TGCGCCAGCAGCTTGGTGGCAGGGCATGGAGAGACCCAGTACTTC	CASSLVAGHGETQYF
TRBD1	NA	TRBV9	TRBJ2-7	TGTGCCAGCAGCGTAGCAGACAGGGGGACCTACGAGCAGTACTTC	CASSVADRGTYEQYF
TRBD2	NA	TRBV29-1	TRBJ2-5	TGCAGCGTTAGACCGGGACTAGCGGGAGTAGAAGAGACCCAGTACTTC	CSVRPGLAGVEETQYF
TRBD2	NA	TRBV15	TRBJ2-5	TGTGCCACCAGCCCCCGTCTTCGCGGGAGTGGCGAGACCCAGTACTTC	CATSPRLRGSGETQYF
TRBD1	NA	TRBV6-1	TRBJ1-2	TGTGCCAGCAGTGACCGGGACAGGGCATATGGCTACACCTTC	CASSDRDRAYGYTF
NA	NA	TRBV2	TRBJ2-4	TGTGCCAGCAGAGGCAGGGGTTTGGGCGACAAAAACATTCAGTACTTC	CASRGRGLGDKNIQYF
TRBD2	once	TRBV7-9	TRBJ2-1	TGTGCCAGCAGTTACCCCGGGACTAGCGGGGTTCATGAGCAGTTCTTC	CASSYPGTSGVHEQFF
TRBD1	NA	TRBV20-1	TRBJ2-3	TGCAGTGCTAGTCTTGATGAGACAGGGGGACGGACAGATACGCAGTATTTT	CSASLDETGGRTDTQYF
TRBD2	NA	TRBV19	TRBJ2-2	TGTGCCAGTAGTATAGTGCGCGGGACTAAGAACACCGGGGAGCTGTTTTTT	CASSIVRGTKNTGELFF
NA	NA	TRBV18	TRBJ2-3	TGTGCCAGCTCGCTCTACTCCGGGGAGGACACAGATACGCAGTATTTT	CASSLYSGEDTDTQYF
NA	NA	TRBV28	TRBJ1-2	TGTGCCAGCAGCAACTACCGGGGCTATGGCTACACCTTC	CASSNYRGYGYTF
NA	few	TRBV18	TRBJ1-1	TGTGCCAGCTCAGCCCAGGGGTCCCTGATGAACACTGAAGCTTTCTTT	CASSAQGSLMNTEAFF
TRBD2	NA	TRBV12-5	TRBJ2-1	TGTGCTAGTGGTTTGAGGACTAGCGAATCCTACAATGAGCAGTTCTTC	CASGLRTSESYNEQFF
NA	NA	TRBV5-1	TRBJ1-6	TGCGCCAGCAGCTTGGCCGGGACAAATAATTCACCCCTCCACTTT	CASSLAGTNNSPLHF
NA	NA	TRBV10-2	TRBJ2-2	TGCGCCAGCAGGGAACCTACGACAGTCGCGAACACCGGGGAGCTGTTTTTT	CASREPTTVANTGELFF
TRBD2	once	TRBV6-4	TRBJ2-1	TGTGCCAGCAGAAAACTAGCGGGCTCCTACAATGAGCAGTTCTTC	CASRKLAGSYNEQFF
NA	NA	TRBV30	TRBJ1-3	TGTGCCTGGAGTGAATCGGGACACCACTCTGGAAACACCATATATTTT	CAWSESGHHSGNTIYF
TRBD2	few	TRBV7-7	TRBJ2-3	TGTGCTAGCAGCGCCGGACTAGCGGGCACAGATACGCAGTATTTT	CASSAGLAGTDTQYF
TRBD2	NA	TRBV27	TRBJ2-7	TGTGCCAGCAGCTTCGGGGGGGGCAACTCCTACGAGCAGTACTTC	CASSFGGGNSYEQYF
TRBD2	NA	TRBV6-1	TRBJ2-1	TGTGCCAGCAGTGGAAAGCAAGCGGGACGAAAACCCTCCTACAATGAGCAGTTCTTC	CASSGKQAGRKPSYNEQFF
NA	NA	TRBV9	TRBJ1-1	TGTGCCAGCAGCGTAGTCCCGGGAGGGAACACTGAAGCTTTCTTT	CASSVVPGGNTEAFF
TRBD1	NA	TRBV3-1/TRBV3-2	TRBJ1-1	TGTGCCAGCAGCCAGCCACAGGGGGACACTGAAGCTTTCTTT	CASSQPQGDTEAFF
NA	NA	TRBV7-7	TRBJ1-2	TGTGCTAGCAGCTTAGTAGTTGCGGGGGCAATTGGAGGCTACACCTTC	CASSLVVAGAIGGYTF
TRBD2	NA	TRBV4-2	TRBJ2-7	TGTGCCAGCAGCCAAGGCGCTAGCGGGAGGGCCCCCGGCCTATACGAGCAGTACTTC	CASSQGASGRAPGLYEQYF
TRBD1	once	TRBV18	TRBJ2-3	TGTGCCAGCTCGCGAGAGACGGGACAGACTAGCACAGATACGCAGTATTTT	CASSRETGQTSTDTQYF
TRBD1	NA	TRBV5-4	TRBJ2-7	TGTGCCAGCAGCTTGGGGGGGACAGGGGGCCTCTACGAGCAGTACTTC	CASSLGGTGGLYEQYF
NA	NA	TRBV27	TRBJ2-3	TGTGCCAGCAGTTTAGGGGATCCGGGGTCCTACACAGATACGCAGTATTTT	CASSLGDPGSYTDTQYF
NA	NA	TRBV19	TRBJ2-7	NA	CASTGGSGQGEQYF
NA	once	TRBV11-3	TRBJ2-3	TGTGCCAGCAGCCCCCCGAGTAGCGGTATTTCAGATACGCAGTATTTT	CASSPPSSGISDTQYF
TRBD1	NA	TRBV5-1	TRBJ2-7	TGCGCCAGCAGCGTTACACCGGGACAGGGGGACGAGCAGTACTTC	CASSVTPGQGDEQYF
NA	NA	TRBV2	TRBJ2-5	TGTGCCAGCAGTGAAGTCAGGGCGGAGACCCAGTACTTC	CASSEVRAETQYF
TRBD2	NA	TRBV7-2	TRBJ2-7	TGTGCCAGCAGCTTAGCCGGGACTAGCGGGGGCTACGAGCAGTACTTC	CASSLAGTSGGYEQYF
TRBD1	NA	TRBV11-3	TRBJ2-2	TGTGCCAGCCGGACAGGGGAAGAATCCGGGGAGCTGTTTTTT	CASRTGEESGELFF
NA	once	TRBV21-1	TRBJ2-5	TGTGCCAGCAGCAAAAAGAGGTGGGTAGCGGGACTCCTAGAGACCCAGTACTTC	CASSKKRWVAGLLETQYF
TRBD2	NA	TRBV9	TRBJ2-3	TGTGCCAGCAGCGCGCCGGGACTAGATTTTGCTACGCAGTATTTT	CASSAPGLDFATQYF
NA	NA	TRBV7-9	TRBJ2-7	TGTGCCAGCAGCTCAGGGGGGACCGAGCAGTACTTC	CASSSGGTEQYF
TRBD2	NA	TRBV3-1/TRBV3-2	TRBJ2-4	TGTGCCAGCAGCCAAGTTATAAGTCTAGCGGGGGCCAAAAACATTCAGTACTTC	CASSQVISLAGAKNIQYF
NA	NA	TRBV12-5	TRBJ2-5	TGTGCTAGTGGTTTGGTAGGCAGGGGCTTGGAGACCCAGTACTTC	CASGLVGRGLETQYF
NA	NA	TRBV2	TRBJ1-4	TGTGCCAGCACCAAGGAGGTGGAAAAACTGTTTTTT	CASTKEVEKLFF